These 13 T cell receptor beta chains came from one sample sequenced in a study of CD39 and CD103 CD8 tumor-infiltrating T cells. Some clones are missing from TCRdb's copy, which holds only in-frame ones; the method was immunoSEQ multiplex PCR. There are a few thousand clones in the sample; around two thirds occur only once, and 12% lies in the top ten. Input material: CD8+ T cells sorted from blood. Subset noted: total memory CD8 T cells (CD45RA-CCR7+/-) from blood or uninvolved lymph node. Source of these receptors: a human donor with head and neck squamous cell carcinoma.

This clone appeared a few times. The gene calls are TRBV9 and TRBJ1-1, with 7 bases identical to TRBD1. The CDR3 sequence is 13 residues long. Unmatched junction bases numbered 5, after V lost 3 bases and J lost 6 bases. Germline CDR1 SGDLS, CDR2 YYNGEE. For the CDR3, the DNA is TGTGCCAGCAGCGATAACAGGGGTCCTGAAGCTTTCTTT. It is translated as CASSDNRGPEAFF.

The gene calls are TRBV27 and TRBJ2-5; TRBD1 matches 7 bases. V gave up 2 bases and J gave up 1 base; unmatched junction bases: 4. This CDR3 comprises 15 residues. Looked up from germline, CDR1 is MNHEY and CDR2 is SMNVEV (reference sequence). DNA of the CDR3: TGTGCCAGCAGTTTACAGGGACAGCCCCAAGAGACCCAGTACTTC. Translation: CASSLQGQPQETQYF.

This clone was picked up one time. This rearrangement joins TRBV6-6 to TRBJ1-1; D uncertain. The germline V and J ends were trimmed by 2 bases and 1 base, with 8 bases remaining between them. Germline CDR1 reads MNHNY; CDR2 reads SVGAGI (reference sequence). The CDR3 runs to 14 residues. The CDR3 DNA reads as TGTGCCAGCAGTTACGTTCCAGGGAACACTGAAGCTTTCTTT. Protein product: CASSYVPGNTEAFF.

V is TRBV5-1 and J is TRBJ1-1; possibly TRBD1 for D (6 bases). V lost 0 bases, J lost 1 base, and 16 bases lay in between. There are 17 residues in the CDR3. The germline CDR1 and CDR2 sequences are SGHRS and YFSETQ. The CDR3 loop reads CASSLEARGYRNTEAFF. CDR3 sequence (DNA): TGCGCCAGCAGCTTGGAGGCCAGGGGCTATCGGAACACTGAAGCTTTCTTT.

This clone was observed once. The gene calls are TRBV2 and TRBJ2-1; 11 nucleotides align to TRBD2. Germline V lookup: CDR1 SNHLY, CDR2 FYNNEI. Unmatched junction bases numbered 4, after V lost 5 bases and J lost 7 bases. The CDR3 has 14 amino acids. The chain's CDR3 is CASSRSSGGNEQFF. DNA for the CDR3: TGTGCCAGCAGTCGGTCTAGCGGGGGGAATGAGCAGTTCTTC.

The chain combines TRBV7-9 with TRBJ1-1, with 10 positions matching TRBD1. Losses at the gene ends were 1 base for V and 6 bases for J; bases not matched to a gene: 5. The CDR3 contains 15 residues. Germline V lookup: CDR1 SEHNR, CDR2 FQNEAQ (reference sequence). CDR3 region: CASSLEGQGRAEAFF. In DNA form, the CDR3 reads TGTGCCAGCAGCTTAGAGGGACAGGGGCGGGCTGAAGCTTTCTTT.

This sequence joins TRBV6-1 and TRBJ2-1; 10 bases map to TRBD2. The CDR3 has 15 residues. After removal of 6 bases from V and 9 bases from J, the junction contained 11 bases not matched to a gene. Germline CDR1 reads MNHNS; CDR2 reads SASEGT. The CDR3 protein is CASREASGGPSEQFF. The CDR3, as DNA: TGTGCCAGCAGGGAGGCTAGCGGGGGCCCGAGTGAGCAGTTCTTC.

The rearrangement uses TRBV19 and TRBJ2-1, with 10 bases lining up with TRBD2. The CDR3 has 15 amino acids. Germline assignment: CDR1 LNHDA and CDR2 SQIVND (reference sequence). The V gene end was trimmed by 5 bases and the J gene end by 4 bases; junction bases not matched to a gene: 5. CDR3 nucleotides: TGTGCCAGTAGTGAGCGGGGGGGCCTATACAATGAGCAGTTCTTC. Translation: CASSERGGLYNEQFF. Full variable domain (outside the CDR3, taken from reference TRBV19 and TRBJ2-1): DGGITQSPKYLFRKEGQNVTLSCEQNLNHDAMYWYRQDPGQGLRLIYYSQIVNDFQKGDIAEGYSVSREKKESFPLTVTSAQKNPTAFYLCASSERGGLYNEQFFGPGTRLTVL.

The gene calls are TRBV21-1 and TRBJ2-5; the table assigns TRBD1, which was not confirmed against the DNA. TRBV21-1 is shown as a pseudogene. The CDR3 has 16 residues. The CDR3 sequence: CASSKAPPRGGETQYF. Written as DNA, the CDR3 is TGTGCCAGCAGCAAAGCCCCCCCCAGGGGTGGGGAGACCCAGTACTTC.

The chain combines TRBV4-2 with TRBJ2-3, with TRBD2 identical over 8 bases. CDR3 length: 16 amino acids. V lost 4 bases to trimming and J lost 1 base; unmatched junction nucleotides: 7. Germline CDR1 and CDR2: LGHNA and YNFKEQ. The CDR3 sequence is CASSLSLSGGTDTQYF. The CDR3 DNA reads as TGTGCCAGCAGCCTGTCCCTTAGCGGGGGCACAGATACGCAGTATTTT.

This clone has a single count. A junction end diverges from the germline sequence, so it may reflect a read error. J is TRBJ2-7 and V is TRBV7-7; 9 bases align to TRBD1. The CDR3 covers 14 residues. Germline V lookup: CDR1 SSHAT, CDR2 FNYEAQ (reference sequence). The CDR3 DNA reads TGTGCTAGCAGCCCAAGGGGACAGGGTGACGAGCAGTACTTC. Its protein product is CASSPRGQGDEQYF. The full variable domain, rest sourced from reference TRBV7-7 and TRBJ2-7, is GAGVSQSPRYKVTKRGQDVTLRCDPISSHATLYWYQQALGQGPEFLTYFNYEAQPDKSGLPSDRFSAERPEGSISTLTIQRTEQRDSAMYRCASSPRGQGDEQYFGPGTRLTVT.

This rearrangement joins TRBV18 to TRBJ2-7; possible D gene TRBD1, 6 bases. Germline V gene sequence: CDR1 KGHSH, CDR2 LQKENI. The V end lost 5 bases, the J end lost 7 bases, and 18 bases lay between the germline ends. The CDR3 consists of 14 residues. This CDR3 is CASSGDTPTGEQYF. CDR3 sequence (DNA): TGTGCCAGCTCAGGGGACACCCCAACGGGGGAGCAGTACTTC.

The chain couples TRBV4-3 to TRBJ1-4; TRBD1 aligns across 10 bases. Germline V gene data show CDR1 as LGHNA and CDR2 as YSLEER. The CDR3 runs to 15 residues. The trim removed 3 bases at V and 6 bases at J, leaving 4 bases unmatched. CDR3 coding DNA: TGCGCCAGCAGCCAGGACAGGGGGATCGATGAAAAACTGTTTTTT. It is translated as CASSQDRGIDEKLFF.